A selection of T cell receptor beta chains follows, all from one sample in a study of identifying expanded T cells in peripheral blood. Some clones are missing from TCRdb's copy, which holds only in-frame ones; the method was immunoSEQ multiplex PCR. The sample lists about 80,000 clones, about 88% occurring once. Sequenced: blood. Receptors originate from a person aged 18 to 69 in good health. Each CDR3 is given with its conserved first and last residue. A D gene is named only where the DNA matches it firmly. Only some rows state a clone size, as once, few, many or a class for expanded clones.

abundance	d_gene	v_gene	j_gene	CDR3nt	CDR3aa
.	TRBD1	TRBV27	TRBJ2-1	TGTGCCAGCAGCGAACAGGGGGCAGTGGGTGAGCAGTTCTTC	CASSEQGAVGEQFF
.	TRBD2	TRBV2	TRBJ2-3	TGTGCCAGCAGTAGGACTAGCGGGGGGTTTCCTAGCACAGATACGCAGTATTTT	CASSRTSGGFPSTDTQYF
.	.	TRBV7-9	TRBJ1-1	TGTGCCAGCAGCTTATATAGGGGACGAACTGAAGCTTTCTTT	CASSLYRGRTEAFF
medium-sized	TRBD2	TRBV18	TRBJ2-7	TGTGCCAGCTCACCACCAGCGGGGGCCGCCTACGAGCAGTACTTC	CASSPPAGAAYEQYF
.	.	TRBV29-1	TRBJ1-1	TGCAGCGTTGCCGATACTGAAGCTTTCTTT	CSVADTEAFF
.	TRBD2	TRBV19	TRBJ2-3	TGTGCCAGTGCAGCGGGGGAAGACACAGATACGCAGTATTTT	CASAAGEDTDTQYF
.	.	TRBV4-3	TRBJ2-7	TGCGCCAGCAGCCAAGTCAGTTCGCTCCTGTACGAGCAGTACTTC	CASSQVSSLLYEQYF
.	.	TRBV11-3	TRBJ2-1	TGTGCCAGCAGCTTTAGTCCCACGGAACGCAATGAGCAGTTCTTC	CASSFSPTERNEQFF
.	TRBD1	TRBV19	TRBJ2-7	TGTGCCAGTAGTATGGACAGGGGGACGAGGTACGAGCAGTACTTC	CASSMDRGTRYEQYF
.	.	TRBV28	TRBJ1-5	TGTGCCAGCACCTCGGCCGGGGGAATCGCCGGGGGTCAGCCCCAGCATTTT	CASTSAGGIAGGQPQHF
.	.	TRBV6-1	TRBJ2-7	TGTGCCAGCAGTGTAGATCGGCCAGGGGTATACTACGAGCAGTACTTC	CASSVDRPGVYYEQYF